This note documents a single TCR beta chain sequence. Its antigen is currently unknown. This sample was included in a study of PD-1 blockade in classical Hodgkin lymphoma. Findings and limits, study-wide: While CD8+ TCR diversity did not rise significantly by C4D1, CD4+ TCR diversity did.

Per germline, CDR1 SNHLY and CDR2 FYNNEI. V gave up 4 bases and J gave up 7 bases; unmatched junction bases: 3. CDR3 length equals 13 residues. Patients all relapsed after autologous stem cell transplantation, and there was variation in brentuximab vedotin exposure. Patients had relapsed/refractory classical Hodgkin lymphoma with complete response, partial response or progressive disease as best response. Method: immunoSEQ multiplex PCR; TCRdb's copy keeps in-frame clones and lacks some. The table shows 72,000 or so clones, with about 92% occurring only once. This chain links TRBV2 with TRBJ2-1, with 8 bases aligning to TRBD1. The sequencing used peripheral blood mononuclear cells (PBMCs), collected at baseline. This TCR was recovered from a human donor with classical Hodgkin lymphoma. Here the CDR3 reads CASSVDRGNEQFF. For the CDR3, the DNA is TGTGCCAGCAGTGTAGACAGGGGAAATGAGCAGTTCTTC.